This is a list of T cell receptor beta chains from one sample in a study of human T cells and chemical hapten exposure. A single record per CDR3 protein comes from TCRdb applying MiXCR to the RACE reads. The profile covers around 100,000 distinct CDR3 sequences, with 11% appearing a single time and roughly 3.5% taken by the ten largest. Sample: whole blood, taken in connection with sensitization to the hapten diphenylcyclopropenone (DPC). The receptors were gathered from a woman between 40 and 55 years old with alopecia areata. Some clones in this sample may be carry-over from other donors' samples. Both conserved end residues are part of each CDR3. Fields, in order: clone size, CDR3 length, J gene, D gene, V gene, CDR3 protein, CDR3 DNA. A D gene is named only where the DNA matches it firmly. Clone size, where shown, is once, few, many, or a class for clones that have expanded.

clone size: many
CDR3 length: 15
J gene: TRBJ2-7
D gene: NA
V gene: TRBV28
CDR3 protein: CASSFPQRATYEQYF
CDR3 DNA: TGTGCCAGCAGTTTTCCGCAGCGGGCGACCTACGAGCAGTACTTC

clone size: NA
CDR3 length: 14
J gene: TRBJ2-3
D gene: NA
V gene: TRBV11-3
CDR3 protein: CASKGGGSTDTQYF
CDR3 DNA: TGTGCCAGCAAAGGAGGAGGGAGTACAGATACGCAGTATTTT

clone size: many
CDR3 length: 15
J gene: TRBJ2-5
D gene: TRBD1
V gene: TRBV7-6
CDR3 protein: CASSLSGTGQETQYF
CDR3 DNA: TGTGCCAGCAGCTTATCGGGGACAGGGCAAGAGACCCAGTACTTC

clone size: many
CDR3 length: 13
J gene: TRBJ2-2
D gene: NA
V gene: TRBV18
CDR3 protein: CASFPLPNGELFF
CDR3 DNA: TGTGCCAGCTTCCCGCTGCCCAACGGGGAGCTGTTTTTT

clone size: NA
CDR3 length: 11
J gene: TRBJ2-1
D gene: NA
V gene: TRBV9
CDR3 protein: CASSVGVEQFF
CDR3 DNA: TGTGCCAGCAGCGTGGGAGTAGAGCAGTTCTTC

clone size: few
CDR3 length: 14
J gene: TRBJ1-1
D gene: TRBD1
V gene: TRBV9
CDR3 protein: CASSVGGGDTEAFF
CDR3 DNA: TGTGCCAGCAGCGTAGGAGGGGGCGACACTGAAGCTTTCTTT

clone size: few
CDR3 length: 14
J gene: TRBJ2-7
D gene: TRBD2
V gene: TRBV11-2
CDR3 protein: CASSSQRGPYEQYF
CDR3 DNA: TGTGCCAGCAGCTCTCAGCGGGGACCCTACGAGCAGTACTTC

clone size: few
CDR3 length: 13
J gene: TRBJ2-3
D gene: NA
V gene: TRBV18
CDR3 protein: CASSPQTRDTQYF
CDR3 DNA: TGTGCCAGCTCACCACAGACCCGTGATACGCAGTATTTT

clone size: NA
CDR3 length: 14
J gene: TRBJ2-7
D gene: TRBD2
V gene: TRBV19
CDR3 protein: CATRDGGTSYEQYF
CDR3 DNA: TGTGCCACCAGGGACGGGGGGACCTCCTACGAGCAGTACTTC

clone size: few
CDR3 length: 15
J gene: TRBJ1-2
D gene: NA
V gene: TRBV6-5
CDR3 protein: CASSYSDRTARGYTF
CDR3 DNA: TGTGCCAGCAGTTACTCGGACAGAACCGCGCGGGGCTACACCTTC

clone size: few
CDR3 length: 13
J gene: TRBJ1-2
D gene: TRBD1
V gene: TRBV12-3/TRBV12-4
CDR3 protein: CASSRIRQGQHTF
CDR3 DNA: TGTGCCAGCAGTCGGATTCGACAGGGTCAGCACACCTTC

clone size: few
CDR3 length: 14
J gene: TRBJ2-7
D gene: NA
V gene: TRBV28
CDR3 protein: CASSLSGQFYEQYF
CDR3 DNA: TGTGCCAGCAGTTTATCAGGACAGTTCTACGAGCAGTACTTC

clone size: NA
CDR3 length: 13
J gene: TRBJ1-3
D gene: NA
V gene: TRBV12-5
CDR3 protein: CASGQGTGNTIYF
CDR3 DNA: TGTGCTAGTGGCCAGGGGACTGGAAACACCATATATTTT

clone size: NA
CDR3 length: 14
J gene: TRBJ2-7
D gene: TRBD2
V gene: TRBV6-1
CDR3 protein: CASSAREDLYEQYF
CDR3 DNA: TGTGCCAGCAGTGCCCGGGAGGACCTCTACGAGCAGTACTTC

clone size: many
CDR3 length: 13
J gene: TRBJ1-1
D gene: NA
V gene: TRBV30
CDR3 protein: CAWSLGLTTEAFF
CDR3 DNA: TGTGCCTGGAGTCTCGGACTGACTACTGAAGCTTTCTTT

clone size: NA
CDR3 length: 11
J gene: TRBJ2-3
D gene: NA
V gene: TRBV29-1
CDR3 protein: CAVSDADTQYF
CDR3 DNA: TGCGCCGTGAGCGATGCAGATACGCAGTATTTT

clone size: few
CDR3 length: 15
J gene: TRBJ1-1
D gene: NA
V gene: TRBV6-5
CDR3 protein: CASRVKGGMNTEAFF
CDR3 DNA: TGTGCCAGCCGGGTGAAGGGGGGAATGAACACTGAAGCTTTCTTT

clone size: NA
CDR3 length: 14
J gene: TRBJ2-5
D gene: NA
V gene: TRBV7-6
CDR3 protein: CASSPRPTQETQYF
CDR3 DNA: TGTGCCAGCAGCCCCCGACCGACTCAAGAGACCCAGTACTTC

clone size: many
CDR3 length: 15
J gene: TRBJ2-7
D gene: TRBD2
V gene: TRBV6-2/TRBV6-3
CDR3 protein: CASSSRLAGAYEQYF
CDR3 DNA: TGTGCCAGCAGTTCCCGTTTGGCGGGGGCCTACGAGCAGTACTTC

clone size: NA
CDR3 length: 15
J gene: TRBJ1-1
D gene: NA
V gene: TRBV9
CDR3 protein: CASSEGEGRNTEAFF
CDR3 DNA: TGTGCCAGCAGCGAGGGCGAAGGGCGGAACACTGAAGCTTTCTTT

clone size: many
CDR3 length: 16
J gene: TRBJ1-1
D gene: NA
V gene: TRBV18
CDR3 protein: CASSPWEKGGNTEAFF
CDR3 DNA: TGTGCCAGCTCACCATGGGAGAAGGGGGGCAACACTGAAGCTTTCTTT

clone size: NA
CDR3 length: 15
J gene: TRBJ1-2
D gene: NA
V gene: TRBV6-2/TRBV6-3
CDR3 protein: CASKSDRSSNYGYTF
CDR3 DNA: TGTGCCAGCAAGAGTGACAGATCCTCTAACTATGGCTACACCTTC

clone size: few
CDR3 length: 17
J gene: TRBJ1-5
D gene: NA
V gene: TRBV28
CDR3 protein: CASSFLFPNPSNQPQHF
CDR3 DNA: TGTGCCAGCAGTTTTCTCTTCCCTAATCCTAGCAATCAGCCCCAGCATTTT

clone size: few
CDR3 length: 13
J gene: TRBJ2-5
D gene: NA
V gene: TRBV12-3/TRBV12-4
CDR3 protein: CASSSPYQETQYF
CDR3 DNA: TGTGCCAGCAGTTCCCCCTACCAAGAGACCCAGTACTTC

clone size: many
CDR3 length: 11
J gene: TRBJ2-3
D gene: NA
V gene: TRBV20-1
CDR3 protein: CSATDTDTQYF
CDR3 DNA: TGCAGTGCAACGGACACAGATACGCAGTATTTT

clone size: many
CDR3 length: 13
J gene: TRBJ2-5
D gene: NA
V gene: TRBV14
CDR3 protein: CASNAEYQETQYF
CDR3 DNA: TGTGCCAGCAACGCTGAGTACCAAGAGACCCAGTACTTC

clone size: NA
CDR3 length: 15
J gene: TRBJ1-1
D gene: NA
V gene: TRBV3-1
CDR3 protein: CASSQAQGSRGEAFF
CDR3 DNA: TGTGCCAGCAGCCAAGCTCAGGGGTCTAGAGGTGAAGCTTTCTTT

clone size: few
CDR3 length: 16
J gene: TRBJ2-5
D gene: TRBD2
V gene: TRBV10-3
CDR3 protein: CAISGGRAGRRETQYF
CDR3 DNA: TGTGCCATCAGTGGCGGGAGGGCCGGTAGAAGAGAGACCCAGTACTTC

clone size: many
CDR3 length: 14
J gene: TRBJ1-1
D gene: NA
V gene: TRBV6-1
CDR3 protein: CASSTQGQNTEAFF
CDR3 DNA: TGTGCCAGCAGTACCCAGGGACAGAACACTGAAGCTTTCTTT

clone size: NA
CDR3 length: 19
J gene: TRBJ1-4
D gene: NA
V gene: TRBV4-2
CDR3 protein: CASSQWRGRRKATNEKLFF
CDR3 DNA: TGTGCCAGCAGCCAATGGCGGGGAAGGAGAAAGGCAACTAATGAAAAACTGTTTTTT

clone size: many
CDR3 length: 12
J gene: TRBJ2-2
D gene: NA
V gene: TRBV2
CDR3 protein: CASPDATGELFF
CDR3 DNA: TGTGCCAGCCCCGACGCCACCGGGGAGCTGTTTTTT

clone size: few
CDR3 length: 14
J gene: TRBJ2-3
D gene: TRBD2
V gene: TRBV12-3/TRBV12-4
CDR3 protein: CASSLAGERDTQYF
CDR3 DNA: TGTGCCAGCAGTCTAGCGGGAGAGAGGGATACGCAGTATTTT

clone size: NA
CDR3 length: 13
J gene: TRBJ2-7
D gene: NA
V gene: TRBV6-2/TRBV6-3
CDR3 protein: CASNPGGSYEQYF
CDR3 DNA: TGTGCCAGCAATCCCGGGGGCTCCTACGAGCAGTACTTC

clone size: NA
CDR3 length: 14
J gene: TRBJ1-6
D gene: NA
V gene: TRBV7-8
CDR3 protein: CASSRFRFDSPLHF
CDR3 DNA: TGTGCCAGCAGTCGCTTCCGATTCGATTCACCCCTCCACTTT

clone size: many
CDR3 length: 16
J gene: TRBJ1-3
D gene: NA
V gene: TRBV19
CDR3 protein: CASSIDVSSSGNTIYF
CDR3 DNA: TGTGCCAGTAGTATTGACGTCTCGAGCTCTGGAAACACCATATATTTT

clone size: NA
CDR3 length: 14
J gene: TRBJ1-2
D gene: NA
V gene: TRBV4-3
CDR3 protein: CASSHTSTPEGYTF
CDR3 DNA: TGCGCCAGCAGCCATACCTCTACCCCGGAAGGCTACACCTTC

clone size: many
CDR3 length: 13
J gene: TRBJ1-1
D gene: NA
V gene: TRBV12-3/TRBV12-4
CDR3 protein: CASSFPGRPEAFF
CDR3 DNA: TGTGCCAGCAGTTTTCCAGGTCGCCCTGAAGCTTTCTTT

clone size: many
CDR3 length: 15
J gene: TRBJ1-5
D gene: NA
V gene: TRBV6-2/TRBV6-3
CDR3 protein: CATQGGALGNQPQHF
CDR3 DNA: TGTGCCACGCAAGGGGGGGCTTTAGGCAATCAGCCCCAGCATTTT

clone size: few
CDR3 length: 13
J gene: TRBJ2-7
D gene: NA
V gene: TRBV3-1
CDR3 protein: CASSQQGAYEQYF
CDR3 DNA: TGTGCCAGCAGCCAGCAGGGAGCCTACGAGCAGTACTTC

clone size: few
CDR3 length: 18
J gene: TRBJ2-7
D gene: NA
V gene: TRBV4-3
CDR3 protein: CASSQDPDIYGYSYEQYF
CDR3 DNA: TGCGCCAGCAGCCAAGACCCCGACATCTACGGCTACTCCTACGAGCAGTACTTC

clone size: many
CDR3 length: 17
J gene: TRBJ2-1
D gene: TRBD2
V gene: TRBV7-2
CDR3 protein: CASSFLGTSGSYNEQFF
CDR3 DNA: TGTGCCAGCAGCTTCCTAGGGACTAGCGGATCCTACAATGAGCAGTTCTTC

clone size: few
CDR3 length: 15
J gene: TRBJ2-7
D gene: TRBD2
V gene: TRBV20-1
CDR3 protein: CSAREDWGAGLEQYF
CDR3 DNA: TGCAGTGCTAGGGAGGACTGGGGAGCGGGACTCGAGCAGTACTTC

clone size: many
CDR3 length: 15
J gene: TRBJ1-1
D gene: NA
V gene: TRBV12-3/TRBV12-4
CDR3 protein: CASSALGGPGAEAFF
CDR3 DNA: TGTGCCAGCAGTGCCCTGGGGGGGCCTGGGGCTGAAGCTTTCTTT

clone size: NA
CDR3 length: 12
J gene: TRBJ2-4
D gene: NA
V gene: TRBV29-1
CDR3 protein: CSVAQGGNIQYF
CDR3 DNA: TGCAGCGTAGCCCAAGGGGGAAACATTCAGTACTTC

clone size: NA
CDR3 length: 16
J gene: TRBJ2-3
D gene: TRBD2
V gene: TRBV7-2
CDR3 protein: CASSLERTSGGDTQYF
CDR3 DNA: TGTGCCAGCAGCTTAGAGCGGACTAGCGGGGGAGATACGCAGTATTTT

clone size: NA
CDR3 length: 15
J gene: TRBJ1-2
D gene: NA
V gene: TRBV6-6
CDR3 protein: CASSRQVQANYGYTF
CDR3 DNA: TGTGCCAGCAGCCGACAGGTCCAAGCTAACTATGGCTACACCTTC

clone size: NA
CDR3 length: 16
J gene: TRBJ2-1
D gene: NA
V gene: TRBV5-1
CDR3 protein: CASSLAIASSYNEQFF
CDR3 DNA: TGCGCCAGCAGCTTGGCGATTGCTAGCAGCTACAATGAGCAGTTCTTC

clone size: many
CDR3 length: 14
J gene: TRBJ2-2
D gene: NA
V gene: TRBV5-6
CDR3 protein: CASSLPGWPGELFF
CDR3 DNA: TGTGCCAGCAGCTTACCGGGATGGCCTGGGGAGCTGTTTTTT

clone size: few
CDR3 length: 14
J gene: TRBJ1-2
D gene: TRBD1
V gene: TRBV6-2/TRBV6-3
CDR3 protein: CASSFRGRVYGYTF
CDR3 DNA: TGTGCCAGCAGCTTCAGGGGGCGCGTCTATGGCTACACCTTC

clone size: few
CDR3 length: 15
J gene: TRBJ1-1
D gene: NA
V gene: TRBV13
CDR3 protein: CASSPSLTANTEAFF
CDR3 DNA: TGTGCCAGCAGCCCCTCCCTAACAGCTAACACTGAAGCTTTCTTT